This TCR beta chain originates from a study of tumor-infiltrating lymphocytes in primary liver carcinoma. As for the study in general: Maximum tumor diameters ranged from about 4.2 to 11 cm, stage T1-T3 N0M0.

Study-level results: Lesser overlap characterized tumor-adjacent and tumor-blood pairs relative to tumor region pairs. With p = 0.039, the top-250-clone fraction in tumors significantly exceeded that in blood.

V lost 1 base, J lost 3 bases, and 10 bases lay in between. This CDR3 spans 14 amino acids. CDR1 SQVTM and CDR2 ANQGSEA come from the germline V gene. This clonotype was seen many times. Its antigen is not known. Total RNA (roughly 0.45 ug) served as template for TCR beta cDNA synthesis primed by a constant-region primer. The TCR beta library was amplified through three nested multiplex PCR rounds in a modified ARM-PCR procedure. Use of TRBV1-TRBV30 forward primers with a C-beta reverse primer characterized the first two PCR rounds, which lasted nine to eleven cycles each. TCRdb reprocessed the multiplex PCR reads with MiXCR, giving one entry per CDR3 protein. Altogether approximately 330,000 distinct CDR3 sequences are present, roughly two thirds being singletons, with the ten largest covering roughly 6.5%. The source of the blood RNA was unsorted whole blood, and germline DNA was extracted as well.

The source is a man aged 40-49 years with primary liver carcinoma and hepatitis B virus infection. V and J are TRBV29-1 and TRBJ1-3, with D hard to call. Source material: peripheral blood. CDR3 region: CSVEASEYGNTIYF. The DNA of the CDR3 is TGCAGCGTTGAAGCCTCGGAATATGGAAACACCATATATTTT.